This T cell receptor beta chain came from a study of blood T cell repertoires in COVID-19 (TCRdb year 2020). Some background on the complete study: The collaborator samples originated in the United States, Italy and Spain and spanned the acute and convalescent phases of COVID-19. Sample metadata almost always included a de-identified subject ID, COVID-19 status, age in years and sex. HLA class I and class II types, where available, came from metadata supplied by the sample provider rather than from assay-based typing. Samples came from the ongoing ImmuneRACE study (first 160 participants) plus 1,254 subjects from 6 global collaborators. The prospective study material was composed of cDNA or gDNA derived from T cells, B-cell-depleted T cells, or PBMCs. The repertoires were released in a freely available public database intended as a resource for research on the immune response to SARS-CoV-2. The dataset comprised deeply sampled blood TCRbeta repertoires from subjects exposed to, actively infected with, or recovered from COVID-19.

Taken from cysteine to phenylalanine, the CDR3 has 14 residues. The entry retains the CDR3 DNA only, 42 bases that are in frame from base 1. V is pared back by 5 bases and J by 2 bases, with 13 bases lying between the germline termini. The germline V gene (reference sequence) provides CDR1 LNHDA and CDR2 SQIVND. Whole blood was collected in K2EDTA tubes by collaborating institutions according to the institutions' own protocols. For TCRbeta analysis, collaborators shipped samples in one of three forms: frozen whole blood, isolated PBMCs, or DNA extracted from either of those sample types. Only one count was recorded for this clone. The antigen it binds to is not known. It has no much larger one-base neighbor in the sample; base qualities were not kept. TCRbeta CDR3 regions were amplified from genomic DNA using the immunoSEQ Assay, a bias-controlled multiplex PCR. Per the original workflow: Nucleated cell counts per sample were estimated from amplification of reference gene primers within the assay. To quantify the absolute abundance of each unique TCRbeta CDR3 rearrangement, sequence reads were collapsed and filtered. Productive Simpson clonality was computed per sample as the square root of Simpson's diversity index over productive rearrangements. TCRdb re-hosts the immuneACCESS table, in-frame sequences only. Its copies lack some clones; in the studies checked, an unresolved V gene accounts for under half of them, and the cause for the rest is not known. Clone size and V and J calls were adopted from that table, with D and trimming inferred from the DNA. The sample has about 26,000 clones on record, around 91% of them singletons. The ten largest clonotypes hold more than 1.5% of the sample.

General conclusions and limits of the study: Clinical and demographic metadata were provided uncurated, with the amount varying by source and participant.

The sequence is built from TRBV19 and TRBJ2-7, and possibly TRBD1, on 5 matching bases. This clonotype originated in a woman aged 60-70 years with active COVID-19. The sample consisted of peripheral blood. The DNA sequence is given as TGTGCCAGTAGTCCGCCGGACACTACCTACGAGCAGTACTTC. It translates as CASSPPDTTYEQYF.